A selection of T cell receptor beta chains follows, all from one sample in a study of T cell repertoires in cytomegalovirus infection. TCRdb analysed the reads with MiXCR anew, one entry per CDR3 protein. The sample records over 250,000 distinct CDR3 sequences, more than 20% being singletons. Sequencing was performed on PBMCs. The origin of the receptors is a human donor in good health (CMV status not recorded). Some clones in this sample may be carry-over from other donors' samples. The CDR3 runs from the conserved cysteine through the conserved F or W. D genes are given only for firm matches. The listing skips clone size in some rows; elsewhere it reads once, few, many or a size class.

D gene: TRBD1; V gene: TRBV6-2/TRBV6-3; J gene: TRBJ1-2; clone size: few; CDR3 DNA: TGTGCCAGCAGGGACAGGGCAATCGGTGGCTACACCTTC; CDR3 protein: CASRDRAIGGYTF
D gene: .; V gene: TRBV7-9; J gene: TRBJ1-4; clone size: few; CDR3 DNA: TGTGCCAGCAGGGAGCCGTCAACTAATGAAAAACTGTTTTTT; CDR3 protein: CASREPSTNEKLFF
D gene: TRBD1; V gene: TRBV7-8; J gene: TRBJ2-5; clone size: .; CDR3 DNA: TGTGCCAGCAGCTTAGAAGGGGAGACAGGGCTGGAAGAGACCCAGTACTTC; CDR3 protein: CASSLEGETGLEETQYF
D gene: .; V gene: TRBV7-2; J gene: TRBJ2-3; clone size: few; CDR3 DNA: TGTGCCAGCAGCCCAAGAGGGTGGGATACGCAGTATTTT; CDR3 protein: CASSPRGWDTQYF
D gene: .; V gene: TRBV7-2; J gene: TRBJ2-7; clone size: many; CDR3 DNA: TGTGCCAGCAGCCTCACCGGGCCCACCTACGAGCAGTACTTC; CDR3 protein: CASSLTGPTYEQYF
D gene: .; V gene: TRBV5-1; J gene: TRBJ1-5; clone size: few; CDR3 DNA: TGCGCCAGCAGCTTGGGCGACAGACATCAGCCCCAGCATTTT; CDR3 protein: CASSLGDRHQPQHF
D gene: .; V gene: TRBV19; J gene: TRBJ2-6; clone size: .; CDR3 DNA: TGTGCCAGTAGTACCGACTGGGGAAGCTCTGGGGCCAACGTCCTGACTTTC; CDR3 protein: CASSTDWGSSGANVLTF
D gene: .; V gene: TRBV5-1; J gene: TRBJ2-5; clone size: few; CDR3 DNA: TGCGCCAGTAACCCTGGAAACGGTGAGACCCAGTACTTC; CDR3 protein: CASNPGNGETQYF
D gene: .; V gene: TRBV20-1; J gene: TRBJ2-3; clone size: .; CDR3 DNA: TGCAGTGCTAGAGACCCCAAGAGGCCAGATACGCAGTATTTT; CDR3 protein: CSARDPKRPDTQYF
D gene: .; V gene: TRBV2; J gene: TRBJ1-5; clone size: .; CDR3 DNA: TGTGCCAGCAGGCAGCAGGGCCAGGGCAATCAGCCCCAGCATTTT; CDR3 protein: CASRQQGQGNQPQHF
D gene: .; V gene: TRBV7-2; J gene: TRBJ2-7; clone size: many; CDR3 DNA: TGTGCCAGCAGCTCCGGCGGCAGGTTAGAAACCTACTACGAGCAGTACTTC; CDR3 protein: CASSSGGRLETYYEQYF
D gene: .; V gene: TRBV20-1; J gene: TRBJ1-2; clone size: .; CDR3 DNA: TGCAGTGCTGAACGGACGGGGTGGGGCTACACCTTC; CDR3 protein: CSAERTGWGYTF
D gene: .; V gene: TRBV28; J gene: TRBJ2-4; clone size: few; CDR3 DNA: TGTGCCAGCCTATACCTGGGGCCAGGGTACTTC; CDR3 protein: CASLYLGPGYF
D gene: TRBD2; V gene: TRBV7-6; J gene: TRBJ2-7; clone size: few; CDR3 DNA: TGTGCCAGCGGTAGACTAGCGGACGCCTCCTACGAGCAGTACTTC; CDR3 protein: CASGRLADASYEQYF
D gene: .; V gene: TRBV20-1; J gene: TRBJ2-7; clone size: few; CDR3 DNA: TGCAGTGCTCGGCTCTCCTACGAGCAGTACTTC; CDR3 protein: CSARLSYEQYF
D gene: .; V gene: TRBV20-1; J gene: TRBJ1-2; clone size: .; CDR3 DNA: TGCAGTGCTGAAAAGGGGGGTGGCTACACCTTC; CDR3 protein: CSAEKGGGYTF
D gene: TRBD1; V gene: TRBV19; J gene: TRBJ2-1; clone size: .; CDR3 DNA: TGTGCCAGTAGTATAGGCGGACAGGGGGCCGATGAGCAGTTCTTC; CDR3 protein: CASSIGGQGADEQFF
D gene: .; V gene: TRBV11-2; J gene: TRBJ2-3; clone size: .; CDR3 DNA: TGTGCCAGCAGCTCCCCGGGGGCAGGCACAGATACGCAGTATTTT; CDR3 protein: CASSSPGAGTDTQYF
D gene: TRBD1; V gene: TRBV24-1; J gene: TRBJ2-7; clone size: few; CDR3 DNA: TGTGCCACCAGTGGCAAAACAGGGGGCGAGCAGTACTTC; CDR3 protein: CATSGKTGGEQYF
D gene: .; V gene: TRBV6-2/TRBV6-3; J gene: TRBJ2-5; clone size: many; CDR3 DNA: TGTGCCAGCAGTTACGGTAGGGGCTACCAAGAGACCCAGTACTTC; CDR3 protein: CASSYGRGYQETQYF
D gene: .; V gene: TRBV29-1; J gene: TRBJ2-3; clone size: few; CDR3 DNA: TGCAGCGTTGATCGGGGGGCTACGCAGTATTTT; CDR3 protein: CSVDRGATQYF
D gene: .; V gene: TRBV2; J gene: TRBJ2-2; clone size: .; CDR3 DNA: TGTGCCAGCAGGCGGACGGCGGACACCGGGGAGCTGTTTTTT; CDR3 protein: CASRRTADTGELFF
D gene: TRBD1; V gene: TRBV7-6; J gene: TRBJ2-2; clone size: many; CDR3 DNA: TGTGCCAGCAGCGCCCCCGGGACAGGGATCACCGGGGAGCTGTTTTTT; CDR3 protein: CASSAPGTGITGELFF
D gene: TRBD1; V gene: TRBV7-2; J gene: TRBJ2-7; clone size: many; CDR3 DNA: TGTGCCAGCAGCTTATCTACAGGGGGCCCCTACGAGCAGTACTTC; CDR3 protein: CASSLSTGGPYEQYF
D gene: TRBD2; V gene: TRBV6-2/TRBV6-3; J gene: TRBJ2-7; clone size: many; CDR3 DNA: TGTGCCAGCAGCACCCGGCTAGCGGGAACCTACGAGCAGTACTTC; CDR3 protein: CASSTRLAGTYEQYF
D gene: TRBD2; V gene: TRBV19; J gene: TRBJ2-1; clone size: few; CDR3 DNA: TGTGCCAGTAATAGCGGGCCCCTTTACAATGAGCAGTTCTTC; CDR3 protein: CASNSGPLYNEQFF
D gene: .; V gene: TRBV19; J gene: TRBJ1-1; clone size: few; CDR3 DNA: TGTGCCAGTAGTGCCACCTCGAACACTGAAGCTTTCTTT; CDR3 protein: CASSATSNTEAFF
D gene: .; V gene: TRBV19; J gene: TRBJ1-2; clone size: .; CDR3 DNA: TGTGCCAGTAGTATTCAATCGGACGGAGTCTATGGCTACACCTTC; CDR3 protein: CASSIQSDGVYGYTF
D gene: TRBD2; V gene: TRBV7-2; J gene: TRBJ2-7; clone size: .; CDR3 DNA: TGTGCCAGCAGCTCCTCTAGCGGGAGGGCCCACGAGCAGTACTTC; CDR3 protein: CASSSSSGRAHEQYF
D gene: .; V gene: TRBV7-9; J gene: TRBJ2-5; clone size: .; CDR3 DNA: TGTGCCAGCAGCTTGGACTCCCATAGCGGCGCGGAGACCCAGTACTTC; CDR3 protein: CASSLDSHSGAETQYF
D gene: TRBD2; V gene: TRBV12-5; J gene: TRBJ2-3; clone size: many; CDR3 DNA: TGTGCTAGTGTGGGGGAAACTAGCGGGAGAACAGATACGCAGTATTTT; CDR3 protein: CASVGETSGRTDTQYF
D gene: .; V gene: TRBV2; J gene: TRBJ2-1; clone size: few; CDR3 DNA: TGTGCCAGCAGGGTAGCGGATCCGCAGTTCTTC; CDR3 protein: CASRVADPQFF
D gene: TRBD2; V gene: TRBV28; J gene: TRBJ2-5; clone size: .; CDR3 DNA: TGTGCCAGCAGCCCTTCCCCGGGGACTAGCGGAGTTAACCAAGAGACCCAGTACTTC; CDR3 protein: CASSPSPGTSGVNQETQYF
D gene: .; V gene: TRBV6-2/TRBV6-3; J gene: TRBJ2-1; clone size: .; CDR3 DNA: TGTGCCAGCAGTTACGCGTTCCCGGGATCCCACAATGAGCAGTTCTTC; CDR3 protein: CASSYAFPGSHNEQFF
D gene: TRBD2; V gene: TRBV14; J gene: TRBJ2-1; clone size: .; CDR3 DNA: TGTGCCAGCAGCTCAAGAGGGCTAGCGGGAGTGGAGCAGTTCTTC; CDR3 protein: CASSSRGLAGVEQFF
D gene: .; V gene: TRBV5-1; J gene: TRBJ2-7; clone size: few; CDR3 DNA: TGCGCCAGCAGCGGGCAGGCCTACGAGCAGTACTTC; CDR3 protein: CASSGQAYEQYF
D gene: .; V gene: TRBV12-3/TRBV12-4; J gene: TRBJ2-1; clone size: many; CDR3 DNA: TGTGCCAGCAGTTTAACAGTCCGCTCCTACAATGAGCAGTTCTTC; CDR3 protein: CASSLTVRSYNEQFF
D gene: .; V gene: TRBV27; J gene: TRBJ2-3; clone size: few; CDR3 DNA: TGTGCCAGCAGTTTAAGACAGTCCACAGATACGCAGTATTTT; CDR3 protein: CASSLRQSTDTQYF
D gene: TRBD1; V gene: TRBV7-6; J gene: TRBJ2-7; clone size: many; CDR3 DNA: TGTGCCAGCAGCTTCGGACAGGGAACCTACGAGCAGTACTTC; CDR3 protein: CASSFGQGTYEQYF
D gene: TRBD2; V gene: TRBV5-4; J gene: TRBJ2-2; clone size: .; CDR3 DNA: TGTGCCAGCAGCTACCTAGCGGGGGGGAACACCGGGGAGCTGTTTTTT; CDR3 protein: CASSYLAGGNTGELFF
D gene: .; V gene: TRBV12-3/TRBV12-4; J gene: TRBJ1-5; clone size: many; CDR3 DNA: TGTGCCAGCGGGCTAGACCCCAATCAGCCCCAGCATTTT; CDR3 protein: CASGLDPNQPQHF
D gene: .; V gene: TRBV12-3/TRBV12-4; J gene: TRBJ2-2; clone size: .; CDR3 DNA: TGTGCCAGCAGTCCGCGTCAGGGGGGCACCGGGGAGCTGTTTTTT; CDR3 protein: CASSPRQGGTGELFF